Below, one T cell receptor (beta chain) is given with its context. Its specificity is unknown. Looked up from germline, CDR1 is SEHNR and CDR2 is FQNEAQ (reference sequence). V was trimmed by 3 bases and J by 2 bases, leaving 20 bases between them. The CDR3 sequence is 17 residues long. This record belongs to a study of T cell responses to AZD1222 COVID-19 vaccine. Study-level findings and limits: At baseline, seropositivity was found in only a handful of AZD1222 recipients. There were vaccine-associated CD4 TCRs across spike, dominant at 160-218 and 743-854. Donors skewed white British and female; clonal diversity was possibly underestimated.

Libraries were prepared by immunoSEQ multiplex PCR; TCRdb keeps only in-frame clonotypes and omits some of them. The sample lists 130,000 to 150,000 clones, about 90% occurring once. The sequence was obtained from an adult in good health. The specimen was peripheral blood, collected on day 0 of AZD1222 vaccination. J is TRBJ2-7 and V is TRBV7-9; possible D gene TRBD2, 5 bases. Here the CDR3 reads CASSFSIFEGLAYEQYF. The CDR3, as DNA: TGTGCCAGCAGCTTTAGTATCTTTGAGGGCCTGGCCTACGAGCAGTACTTC.